One and the same sample provided the 23 T cell receptor beta chains below, sequenced in a study of CD8 T cells in Susac syndrome. About 0.45 to 1 ug RNA was reverse transcribed with random hexamers. One entry per CDR3 protein, called by TCRdb with MiXCR from the immunoSEQ multiplex PCR reads. Among under 110,000 distinct CDR3 sequences listed, 94% were seen once. Sequencing was done on a sample of CD8+ T cells from PBMCs. Receptors were obtained from a human donor with Susac syndrome.

The rearrangement links TRBV9 to TRBJ1-1; D unclear. Germline CDR1 is SGDLS and CDR2 is YYNGEE. CDR3 length: 15 amino acids. V was shortened by 4 bases and J by 3 bases, with 16 bases between the two germline ends. The CDR3 sequence: CASSYRGEEDTEAFF. For the CDR3, the DNA is TGTGCCAGCAGCTACCGGGGTGAAGAGGACACTGAAGCTTTCTTT.

In this sample, this clonotype turned up a few times. This sequence joins TRBV27 and TRBJ2-3; D gene uncertain. The V gene's germline CDR1 is MNHEY and CDR2 SMNVEV (reference sequence). V lost 5 bases and J 1 base, leaving 7 bases between the germline ends. The CDR3 has 13 amino acids. The CDR3 coding sequence is TGTGCCAGCAGTGCCGGCGGCACAGATACGCAGTATTTT. Protein sequence: CASSAGGTDTQYF.

This clonotype was recorded only once. This chain links TRBV11-2 with TRBJ1-4; no firm D call. There are 8 residues in the CDR3. Germline assignment: CDR1 SGHAT and CDR2 FQNNGV. CDR3 loop: CANEKLFF. CDR3 DNA sequence: TGTGCTAATGAAAAACTGTTTTTT.

The chain's CDR3 is CASSKTGTGTYEQYF. CDR3 nucleotide sequence: TGTGCCAGCAGCAAAACCGGGACAGGGACCTACGAGCAGTACTTC. The rearrangement joins TRBV11-2 to TRBJ2-7; 9 bases match TRBD1. V was pared by 5 bases and J by 2 bases, with 7 bases of the junction left unmatched. The CDR3 contains 15 residues. Germline CDR1 and CDR2: SGHAT and FQNNGV.

The genes are TRBV20-1 and TRBJ2-7; TRBD1 agrees at 11 bases. The V gene end was trimmed by 6 bases and the J gene end by 5 bases; junction bases not matched to a gene: 3. Germline V gene lookup returns CDR1 DFQATT and CDR2 SNEGSKA (reference sequence). The CDR3 contains 12 residues. The CDR3 is CSADRGQNEQYF. As DNA, the CDR3 is TGCAGTGCGGACAGGGGGCAGAACGAGCAGTACTTC.

This chain links TRBV5-1 with TRBJ2-7, with 11 bases lining up with TRBD2. CDR3 length: 14 amino acids. Trimming at V came to 4 bases and at J to 3 bases, leaving 3 bases not matched to a gene. Germline values: CDR1 SGHRS, CDR2 YFSETQ. The DNA for the CDR3 is TGCGCCAGCAGCCAGACTAGCGGGGTCTACGAGCAGTACTTC. It codes for CASSQTSGVYEQYF. The full variable domain, with the rest looked up from reference TRBV5-1 and TRBJ2-7, is KAGVTQTPRYLIKTRGQQVTLSCSPISGHRSVSWYQQTPGQGLQFLFEYFSETQRNKGNFPGRFSGRQFSNSRSEMNVSTLELGDSALYLCASSQTSGVYEQYFGPGTRLTVT.

The gene calls are TRBV4-1 and TRBJ1-1; D perhaps matches TRBD1 (5 bases). Trimming stripped 1 base from V and 5 bases from J, with 14 bases between. CDR3 length: 15 amino acids. The germline CDR1 and CDR2 sequences are MGHRA and YSYEKL. The CDR3 sequence: CASSQVSGARTEAFF. CDR3 nucleotide sequence: TGCGCCAGCAGCCAAGTCAGCGGGGCGCGGACTGAAGCTTTCTTT.

The chain combines TRBV12-3 or TRBV12-4 with TRBJ1-1; D might be TRBD1 (6 bases). The CDR3 covers 13 residues. The V end lost 4 bases, the J end lost 2 bases, and 8 bases lay between the germline ends. CDR3 protein: CASSWGQNTEAFF. DNA for the CDR3: TGTGCCAGCAGTTGGGGACAAAACACTGAAGCTTTCTTT.

This clonotype was seen a single time. The V call is TRBV5-6, the J call TRBJ2-5, with D tentatively TRBD1 (5 bases). The ends were cut back, 3 bases at V and 0 bases at J, with 9 bases in the middle. Germline V lookup: CDR1 SGHDT, CDR2 YYEEEE. The CDR3 runs to 14 residues. As DNA, the CDR3 is TGTGCCAGCAGCTCGGCAGGGTACCAAGAGACCCAGTACTTC. It specifies CASSSAGYQETQYF.

The chain joins TRBV9 to TRBJ2-3, with D maybe TRBD2 (7 bases). This CDR3 has 14 residues. V dropped 3 bases and J dropped 3 bases, with 11 bases sitting between them. CDR1 is SGDLS and CDR2 is YYNGEE in the germline V gene. CDR3: CASSEGGKTDTQYF. The CDR3, as DNA: TGTGCCAGCAGCGAGGGGGGGAAGACAGATACGCAGTATTTT.

CDR3 residues: CASSSLSGGVDTQYF. CDR3 coding DNA: TGTGCCAGCAGCTCCCTTAGCGGGGGTGTGGATACGCAGTATTTT. The gene calls are TRBV7-8 and TRBJ2-3, with 9 bases that match TRBD2. The V and J ends lost 4 bases and 6 bases, in that order; junction bases with no gene match: 8. The CDR3 sequence is 15 residues long. CDR1 and CDR2 (germline): SGHVS, FQNEAQ.

The chain joins TRBV9 to TRBJ1-2, with TRBD1 identical over 7 bases. Germline CDR1 and CDR2: SGDLS and YYNGEE. Unmatched junction bases numbered 11, after V lost 4 bases and J lost 8 bases. The CDR3 runs to 14 residues. The CDR3 reads CASSPAGGSGGYTF. The CDR3 nucleotides read TGTGCCAGCAGCCCCGCAGGGGGTTCTGGCGGCTACACCTTC.

The chain joins TRBV4-3 to TRBJ1-1; D not certain. Looked up from germline, CDR1 is LGHNA and CDR2 is YSLEER. The V and J ends lost 4 bases and 8 bases respectively, with 17 bases between them. This CDR3 spans 14 amino acids. This chain's CDR3 is CASSPSRFTGEAFF. The CDR3 bases are TGCGCCAGCAGCCCCTCTAGGTTTACGGGGGAAGCTTTCTTT.

V and J are TRBV7-8 and TRBJ2-1; weak D call: TRBD2 (5 bases). The germline V and J ends were trimmed by 0 bases and 5 bases, with 11 bases remaining between them. CDR1 and CDR2 (germline): SGHVS, FQNEAQ. CDR3 length equals 15 residues. CDR3 amino acids: CASSLALDGDNEQFF. The CDR3 DNA reads as TGTGCCAGCAGCTTAGCGCTGGACGGGGACAATGAGCAGTTCTTC.

The gene calls are TRBV7-9 and TRBJ1-5, with D perhaps matching TRBD1 (5 bases). V dropped 5 bases and J dropped 3 bases, with 11 bases sitting between them. This CDR3 has 14 residues. CDR1 and CDR2 (germline): SEHNR, FQNEAQ (reference sequence). CDR3 region: CASSGGRDNQPQHF. CDR3 bases: TGTGCCAGCAGCGGGGGACGGGACAATCAGCCCCAGCATTTT.

V and J are TRBV5-4 and TRBJ1-4; D unclear. There are 13 residues in the CDR3. Germline V gene data show CDR1 as SGHNT and CDR2 as YYREEE (reference sequence). Trimming left V 4 bases short and J 8 bases short, with 12 bases between. Here the CDR3 reads CASSALGVEKLFF. The CDR3 nucleotides are TGTGCCAGCAGCGCCCTCGGAGTGGAAAAACTGTTTTTT.

The J gene is TRBJ2-7, the V gene TRBV11-2; tentative D call: TRBD2 (5 bases). The V gene's germline CDR1 is SGHAT and CDR2 FQNNGV. V dropped 5 bases and J dropped 7 bases, with 24 bases sitting between them. The length of the CDR3 is 16 residues. The CDR3 region is CASSLERAALSQEQYF. The CDR3 DNA follows: TGTGCCAGCAGCCTGGAGAGGGCAGCCCTAAGTCAAGAGCAGTACTTC. Combining the CDR3 with reference TRBV11-2 and TRBJ2-7 gives the whole variable domain EAGVAQSPRYKIIEKRQSVAFWCNPISGHATLYWYQQILGQGPKLLIQFQNNGVVDDSQLPKDRFSAERLKGVDSTLKIQPAKLEDSAVYLCASSLERAALSQEQYFGPGTRLTVT.

This sequence joins TRBV14 and TRBJ1-1; perhaps TRBD1 as D (6 bases). Trimming took 1 base from V and 0 from J, leaving 6 bases between them. Germline V gene lookup returns CDR1 SGHDN and CDR2 FVKESK. The CDR3 is 14 amino acids. The CDR3 loop reads CASSQGTVNTEAFF. The CDR3 DNA follows: TGTGCCAGCAGCCAAGGGACAGTGAACACTGAAGCTTTCTTT.

The chain joins TRBV4-1 to TRBJ2-3; D call uncertain. Deletions cut 4 bases from V and 2 bases from J, with 7 bases between. Germline V lookup: CDR1 MGHRA, CDR2 YSYEKL. The length of the CDR3 is 13 residues. CDR3 protein: CASSLGLTDTQYF. The DNA for the CDR3 is TGCGCCAGCAGCCTGGGCCTCACAGATACGCAGTATTTT.

This chain uses TRBV3-1 with TRBJ2-7, with a possible D match to TRBD2 (6 bases). Germline lookup yields CDR1 LGHDT and CDR2 YNNKEL (reference sequence). The CDR3 sequence is 14 residues long. Trimming stripped 1 base from V and 7 bases from J, with 14 bases between. CDR3 region: CASSQGDLVGEQYF. The DNA of the CDR3 is TGTGCCAGCAGCCAAGGGGACTTGGTGGGGGAGCAGTACTTC.

This clonotype was recorded a few times. The chain is built from TRBV27 and TRBJ1-6; D not certain. The germline CDR1 and CDR2 sequences are MNHEY and SMNVEV (reference sequence). The V end was cut by 2 bases, the J end by 8 bases, with 4 bases between. The CDR3 length is 12 residues. CDR3 nucleotide sequence: TGTGCCAGCAGTTTAGGAGATTCACCCCTCCACTTT. Its protein is CASSLGDSPLHF.

The chain couples TRBV20-1 to TRBJ2-7; D is unresolved. Trimming stripped 7 bases from V and 1 base from J, with 14 bases between. Germline assignment: CDR1 DFQATT and CDR2 SNEGSKA (reference sequence). The length of the CDR3 is 13 residues. CDR3 sequence (DNA): TGCAGTGGTCGACTTCTTGGATCCTACGAGCAGTACTTC. It codes for CSGRLLGSYEQYF.

V and J are TRBV7-9 and TRBJ2-5; 8 bases match TRBD1. This CDR3 is built from 14 residues. Germline V gene lookup returns CDR1 SEHNR and CDR2 FQNEAQ (reference sequence). After removal of 6 bases from V and 5 bases from J, the junction contained 8 bases not matched to a gene. CDR3 sequence (DNA): TGTGCCAGCAGACCTGGACAGGGAAGGGAGACCCAGTACTTC. Translation: CASRPGQGRETQYF.